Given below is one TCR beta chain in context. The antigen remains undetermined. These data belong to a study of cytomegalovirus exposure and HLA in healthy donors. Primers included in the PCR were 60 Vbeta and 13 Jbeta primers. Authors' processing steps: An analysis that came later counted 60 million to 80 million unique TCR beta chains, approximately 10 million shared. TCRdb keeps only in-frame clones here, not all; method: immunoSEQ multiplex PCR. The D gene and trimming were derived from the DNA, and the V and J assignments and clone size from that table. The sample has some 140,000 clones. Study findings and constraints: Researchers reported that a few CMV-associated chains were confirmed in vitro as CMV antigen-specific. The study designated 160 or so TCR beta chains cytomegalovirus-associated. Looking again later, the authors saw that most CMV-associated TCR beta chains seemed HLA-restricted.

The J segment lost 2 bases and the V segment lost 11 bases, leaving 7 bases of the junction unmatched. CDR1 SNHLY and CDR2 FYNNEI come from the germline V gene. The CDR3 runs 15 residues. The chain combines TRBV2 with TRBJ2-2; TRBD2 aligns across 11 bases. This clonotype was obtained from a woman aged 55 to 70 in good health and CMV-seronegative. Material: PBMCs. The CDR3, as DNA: TGTGCCTCTGGGGGACTAGCGGAAAACACCGGGGAGCTGTTTTTT. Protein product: CASGGLAENTGELFF.